Detailed here is one TCR beta chain. Its antigen is undetermined. V shed 5 bases, J shed 0 bases, and the junction held 4 bases outside the gene matches. Germline values: CDR1 LNHDA, CDR2 SQIVND (reference sequence). The length of the CDR3 is 14 residues. The data stem from a study of PD-1 blockade in classical Hodgkin lymphoma. General study findings and limits: Complete responders matched newly diagnosed patients in baseline diversity. TCR diversity at baseline was reported to be reduced in newly diagnosed patients relative to healthy donors.

The time point is: cycle 4 day 1 (C4D1), after more than five weeks of nivolumab. Each patient relapsed following autologous stem cell transplantation, and prior brentuximab vedotin exposure differed. Classification of best responses gave complete response, partial response or progressive disease. Profiling relied on immunoSEQ multiplex PCR, and the TCRdb table lists in-frame clones only, not all of them. Here the sample spans tens of thousands of clones, around 79% being singletons. V usage is TRBV19 and J usage is TRBJ2-7; 7 bases match TRBD1. The sequence was collected from a human donor with classical Hodgkin lymphoma. This sample comprised peripheral blood mononuclear cells (PBMCs), obtained before the fourth cycle of nivolumab. CDR3 protein: CASSVNRGSYEQYF. CDR3 nucleotide sequence: TGTGCCAGTAGTGTCAACAGGGGCTCCTACGAGCAGTACTTC.